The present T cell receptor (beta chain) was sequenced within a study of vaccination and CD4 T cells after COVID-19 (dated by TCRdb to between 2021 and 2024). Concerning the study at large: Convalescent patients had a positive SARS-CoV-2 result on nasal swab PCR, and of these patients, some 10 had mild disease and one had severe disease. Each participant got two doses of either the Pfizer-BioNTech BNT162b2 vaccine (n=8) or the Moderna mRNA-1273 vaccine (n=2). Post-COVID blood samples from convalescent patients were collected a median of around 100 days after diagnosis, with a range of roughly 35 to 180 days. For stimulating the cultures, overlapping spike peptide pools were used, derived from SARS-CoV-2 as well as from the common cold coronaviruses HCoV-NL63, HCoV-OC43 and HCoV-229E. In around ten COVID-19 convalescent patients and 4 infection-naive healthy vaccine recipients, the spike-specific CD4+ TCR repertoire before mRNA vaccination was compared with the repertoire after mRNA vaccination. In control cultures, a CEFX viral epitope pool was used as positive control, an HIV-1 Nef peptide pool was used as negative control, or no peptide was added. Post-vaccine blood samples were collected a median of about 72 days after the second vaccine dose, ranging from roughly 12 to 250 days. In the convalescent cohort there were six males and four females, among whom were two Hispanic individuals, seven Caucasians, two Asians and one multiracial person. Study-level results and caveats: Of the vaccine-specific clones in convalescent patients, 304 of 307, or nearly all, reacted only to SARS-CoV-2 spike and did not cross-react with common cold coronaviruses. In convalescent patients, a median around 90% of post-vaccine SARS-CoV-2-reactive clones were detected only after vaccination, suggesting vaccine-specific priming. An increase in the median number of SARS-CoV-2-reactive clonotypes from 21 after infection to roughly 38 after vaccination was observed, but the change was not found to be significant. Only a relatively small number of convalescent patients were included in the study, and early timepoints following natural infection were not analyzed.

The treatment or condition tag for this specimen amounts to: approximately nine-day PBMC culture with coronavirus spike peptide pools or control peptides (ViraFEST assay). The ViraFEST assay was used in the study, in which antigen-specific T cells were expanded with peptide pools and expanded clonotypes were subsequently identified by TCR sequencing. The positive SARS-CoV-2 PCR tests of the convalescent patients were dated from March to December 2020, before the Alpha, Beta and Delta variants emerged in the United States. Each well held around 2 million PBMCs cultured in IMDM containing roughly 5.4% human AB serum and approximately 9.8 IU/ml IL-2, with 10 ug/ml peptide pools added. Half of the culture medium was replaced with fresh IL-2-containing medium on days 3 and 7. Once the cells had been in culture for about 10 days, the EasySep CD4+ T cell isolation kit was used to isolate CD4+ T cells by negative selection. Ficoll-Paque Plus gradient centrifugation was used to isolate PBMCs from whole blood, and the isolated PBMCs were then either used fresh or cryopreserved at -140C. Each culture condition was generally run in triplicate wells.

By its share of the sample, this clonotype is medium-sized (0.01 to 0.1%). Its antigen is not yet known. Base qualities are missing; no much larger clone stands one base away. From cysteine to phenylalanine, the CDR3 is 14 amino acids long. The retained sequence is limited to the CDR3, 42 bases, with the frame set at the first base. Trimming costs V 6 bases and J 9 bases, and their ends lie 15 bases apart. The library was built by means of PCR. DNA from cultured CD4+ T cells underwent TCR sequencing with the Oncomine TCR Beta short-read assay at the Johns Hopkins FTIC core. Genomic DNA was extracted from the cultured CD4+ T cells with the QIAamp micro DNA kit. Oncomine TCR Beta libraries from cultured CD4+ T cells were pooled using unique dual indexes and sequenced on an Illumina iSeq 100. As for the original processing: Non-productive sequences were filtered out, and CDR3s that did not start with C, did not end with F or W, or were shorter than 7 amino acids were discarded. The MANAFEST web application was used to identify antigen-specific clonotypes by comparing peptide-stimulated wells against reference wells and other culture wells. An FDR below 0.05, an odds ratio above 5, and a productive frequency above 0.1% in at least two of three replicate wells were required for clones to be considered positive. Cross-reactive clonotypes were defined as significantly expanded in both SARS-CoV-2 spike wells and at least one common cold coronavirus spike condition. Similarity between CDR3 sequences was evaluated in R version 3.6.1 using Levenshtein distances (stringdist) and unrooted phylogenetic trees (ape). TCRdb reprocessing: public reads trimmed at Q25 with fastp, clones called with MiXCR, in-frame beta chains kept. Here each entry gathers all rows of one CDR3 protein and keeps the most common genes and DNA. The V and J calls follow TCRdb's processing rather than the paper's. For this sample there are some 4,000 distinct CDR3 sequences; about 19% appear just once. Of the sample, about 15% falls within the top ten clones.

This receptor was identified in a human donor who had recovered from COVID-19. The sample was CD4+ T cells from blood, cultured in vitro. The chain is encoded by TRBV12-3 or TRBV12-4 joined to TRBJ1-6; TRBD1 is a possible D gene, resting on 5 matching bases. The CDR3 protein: CASSRERGGSPLHF. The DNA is TGTGCCAGCAGCCGAGAAAGGGGAGGTTCACCCCTCCACTTT.